The 21 T cell receptor beta chains below come from one sample, sequenced in a study of immune evolution from preneoplasia to lung adenocarcinoma. Sequencing was performed with immunoSEQ multiplex PCR; in TCRdb, only in-frame clones are kept and a portion is missing. Of about 5,200 clones listed, 75% to 80% are singletons. The material sequenced was FFPE normal lung tissue adjacent to the tumor. All receptors come from a person in their sixties with lung adenocarcinoma.

This rearrangement joins TRBV27 to TRBJ2-3, with D unclear. This CDR3 spans 12 amino acids. Trimming left V 5 bases short and J 3 bases short, with 6 bases between. Germline V gene data show CDR1 as MNHEY and CDR2 as SMNVEV (reference sequence). The CDR3 DNA is TGTGCCAGCAGTCATTTGACAGATACGCAGTATTTT. Translation gives CASSHLTDTQYF.

This clone was picked up a small number of times. This chain connects TRBV5-6 to TRBJ2-2, with D tentatively TRBD1 (5 bases). The germline V gene has CDR1 SGHDT and CDR2 YYEEEE. This CDR3 spans 16 amino acids. Trimming took 4 bases from V and 4 from J, leaving 17 bases between them. The CDR3, as DNA: TGTGCCAGCAGCGGTGGGGCGTTAGTGTCCACCGGGGAGCTGTTTTTT. Amino acid sequence: CASSGGALVSTGELFF.

The chain employs TRBV6-5 and TRBJ1-5, with a possible D match to TRBD1 (5 bases). Trimming removed 5 bases from V and 4 bases from J, with 9 bases in between. This CDR3 is built from 13 residues. From germline, CDR1 is MNHEY and CDR2 SVGAGI. The CDR3: CASSDNRNQPQHF. The CDR3 DNA reads TGTGCCAGCAGTGATAACAGGAATCAGCCCCAGCATTTT.

The chain uses TRBV9 and TRBJ1-5; TRBD1 is a possible D gene (6 bases). Germline V CDR1 and CDR2: SGDLS, YYNGEE. Trimming took off 5 bases at V and 1 base at J, with 10 bases between the two ends. The CDR3 extends over 14 amino acids. For the CDR3, the DNA is TGTGCCAGCAGTAGGGGGGTAAGCAATCAGCCCCAGCATTTT. As protein: CASSRGVSNQPQHF.

This clone appeared a single time. One junction end does not reproduce the germline sequence, and a read error may be involved. Within the sample, other DNA sequences also encode this same CDR3. J is TRBJ2-5 and V is TRBV2; D possibly uses TRBD1 or TRBD2 (5 bases each). The CDR3 spans 13 residues. Germline lookup yields CDR1 SNHLY and CDR2 FYNNEI. In DNA, the CDR3 is TGTGCCAGCGGCAGGGATGCAGCGGAGACCCAATACTTC. Amino acids: CASGRDAAETQYF.

The chain couples TRBV6-6 to TRBJ2-1; a possible D gene is TRBD2 (6 bases). The CDR3 runs to 16 residues. With 5 bases removed from V and 3 bases from J, the gap between germline ends came to 17 bases. Germline CDR1 is MNHNY and CDR2 is SVGAGI (reference sequence). This CDR3 is CASSPAREIGYNEQFF. The DNA of the CDR3 is TGTGCCAGCAGTCCCGCCCGGGAGATAGGCTACAATGAGCAGTTCTTC.

This clone was observed a few times. The genes are TRBV18 and TRBJ2-5; 8 bases line up with TRBD1. The trim removed 3 bases at V and 0 bases at J, leaving 0 bases unmatched. The CDR3 loop spans 14 amino acids. The germline gives CDR1 KGHSH, CDR2 LQKENI. CDR3 sequence reads: CASSPGQDQETQYF. CDR3 in DNA: TGTGCCAGCTCACCGGGACAGGACCAAGAGACCCAGTACTTC.

The table lists this clone with a count of one. The chain carries TRBV2 and TRBJ2-5; 11 bases are shared with TRBD2. The V and J ends lost 5 bases and 3 bases, in that order; junction bases with no gene match: 2. The germline gives CDR1 SNHLY, CDR2 FYNNEI. The CDR3 extends over 14 amino acids. CDR3 residues: CASSLAGGKETQYF. CDR3 DNA: TGTGCCAGCAGTTTAGCGGGGGGGAAAGAGACCCAGTACTTC.

This clone has only one observation. The chain recombines TRBV30 with TRBJ2-3; 7 nucleotides align to TRBD1. CDR1 is GTSNPN and CDR2 is SVGIG in the germline V gene (reference sequence). This CDR3 comprises 14 residues. Unmatched junction bases numbered 5, after V lost 3 bases and J lost 2 bases. The CDR3 is CAWSATGFTDTQYF. The CDR3 bases are TGTGCCTGGAGCGCGACAGGGTTCACAGATACGCAGTATTTT.

V gene TRBV7-6 combines with J gene TRBJ2-5; 11 bases align to TRBD2. The germline gives CDR1 SGHVS, CDR2 FNYEAQ. Trimming at V came to 6 bases and at J to 0 bases, leaving 3 bases not matched to a gene. This CDR3 comprises 15 residues. CDR3: CASRLGLADQETQYF. The DNA for the CDR3 is TGTGCCAGCAGACTGGGACTAGCGGACCAAGAGACCCAGTACTTC.

The J gene is TRBJ2-7, the V gene TRBV7-8; 13 positions match TRBD2. J lost 2 bases, V lost 0 bases, and 4 bases had no gene match. This CDR3 is built from 17 residues. The germline V gene has CDR1 SGHVS and CDR2 FQNEAQ. The CDR3 bases are TGTGCCAGCAGCTTAGCGTCACTAGCGGGAGGGACCTACGAGCAGTACTTC. It translates to CASSLASLAGGTYEQYF.

The V call is TRBV28, the J call TRBJ1-2; tentatively, D is TRBD1 (6 bases). V was trimmed by 5 bases and J by 5 bases, leaving 12 bases between them. The CDR3 runs to 13 residues. Germline V gives CDR1 MDHEN, CDR2 SYDVKM. As DNA, the CDR3 is TGTGCCAGCAGTCCAACAGGGACATATGGCTACACCTTC. Protein sequence: CASSPTGTYGYTF.

V gene TRBV5-1 combines with J gene TRBJ2-3; a possible D gene is TRBD2 (5 bases). Germline CDR1 reads SGHRS; CDR2 reads YFSETQ. Trimming pared 0 bases from V and 4 bases from J, leaving 15 bases between. This CDR3 spans 16 amino acids. Here the CDR3 DNA reads TGCGCCAGCAGCTTGGAGGGAGAGGGCACTGCAGATACGCAGTATTTT. Amino acids: CASSLEGEGTADTQYF.

The V call is TRBV28, the J call TRBJ1-1; the D gene is possibly TRBD1 (6 bases). Trimming shortened V by 4 bases and J by 4 bases, and 16 bases separated the two germline ends. Germline CDR1 MDHEN, CDR2 SYDVKM. The CDR3 loop spans 15 amino acids. The chain's CDR3 is CASSSPGGLSTEAFF. The CDR3 region has the DNA TGTGCCAGCAGTTCCCCCGGGGGGCTGAGCACTGAAGCTTTCTTT.

This chain joins TRBV6-6 and TRBJ2-3; TRBD1 aligns across 7 bases. The germline CDR1 and CDR2 sequences are MNHNY and SVGAGI (reference sequence). V was pared by 2 bases and J by 1 base, with 0 bases of the junction left unmatched. The CDR3 totals 14 residues. This CDR3 reads CASSYGQGTDTQYF. CDR3 in DNA: TGTGCCAGCAGTTACGGACAGGGCACAGATACGCAGTATTTT.

The chain is built from TRBV28 and TRBJ2-1, with 10 bases matching TRBD1. Germline V gene lookup returns CDR1 MDHEN and CDR2 SYDVKM. The CDR3 has 15 amino acids. The V gene end was trimmed by 5 bases and the J gene end by 6 bases; junction bases not matched to a gene: 7. CDR3 in DNA: TGTGCCAGCAGTACTTACGGGACAGGGGCCAATGAGCAGTTCTTC. Translating gives CASSTYGTGANEQFF.

This rearrangement joins TRBV12-5 to TRBJ2-1; 7 bases map to TRBD1. CDR1 is LGHNT, CDR2 FRNRAP, per germline. Trimming cost V 3 bases and J 5 bases; bases outside gene matches: 7. The CDR3 runs 15 residues. In DNA form, the CDR3 reads TGTGCTAGTGGTTTCCGGGACAGCCGAAACAATGAGCAGTTCTTC. Protein: CASGFRDSRNNEQFF.

This chain connects TRBV6-5 to TRBJ1-4; tentatively, D is TRBD1 (6 bases). This CDR3 has 15 residues. Germline CDR1 reads MNHEY; CDR2 reads SVGAGI. V gave up 0 bases and J gave up 7 bases, with 12 bases separating them. The CDR3: CASSYSRGGVEKLFF. The CDR3 DNA is TGTGCCAGCAGTTACTCGAGGGGGGGGGTTGAAAAACTGTTTTTT.

This clone occurred once. This chain connects TRBV6-6 to TRBJ1-4; 8 bases fit TRBD1. This CDR3 has 15 residues. Germline CDR1 is MNHNY and CDR2 is SVGAGI (reference sequence). V shed 5 bases and J 1 base; nucleotides not matched to a gene: 3. The CDR3 region has the DNA TGTGCCAGCAGTCCCGACAGGGGAACTAATGAAAAACTGTTTTTT. Amino acids: CASSPDRGTNEKLFF.

V usage is TRBV11-3 and J usage is TRBJ1-1; D gene unclear. V lost 1 base to trimming and J lost 1 base, with 4 bases between them. This CDR3 is built from 13 residues. Germline CDR1 is SGHNT and CDR2 is YENEEA. The chain's CDR3 is CASSLGENTEAFF. DNA for the CDR3: TGTGCCAGCAGCTTAGGGGAGAACACTGAAGCTTTCTTT.

The V call is TRBV14, the J call TRBJ2-7; no clear D gene. Germline V gene data show CDR1 as SGHDN and CDR2 as FVKESK. This CDR3 has 12 residues. V was cut by 5 bases and J by 7 bases, with 12 bases left in between. CDR3: CASSVASGEQYF. In nucleotides, the CDR3 is TGTGCCAGCAGCGTAGCAAGTGGAGAGCAGTACTTC.